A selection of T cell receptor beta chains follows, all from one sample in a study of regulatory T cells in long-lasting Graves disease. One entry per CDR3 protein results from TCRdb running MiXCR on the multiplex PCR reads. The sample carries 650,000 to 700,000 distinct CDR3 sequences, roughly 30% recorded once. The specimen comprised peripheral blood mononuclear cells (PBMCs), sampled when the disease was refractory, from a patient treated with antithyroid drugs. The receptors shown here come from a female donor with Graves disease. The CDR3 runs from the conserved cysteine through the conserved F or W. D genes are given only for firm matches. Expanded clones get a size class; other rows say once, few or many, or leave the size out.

CDR3nt: TGTGCCAGCAGCGTAGTGGAGGTTGGGAACACTGAAGCTTTCTTT
CDR3aa: CASSVVEVGNTEAFF
abundance: -
v_gene: TRBV9
d_gene: -
j_gene: TRBJ1-1

CDR3nt: TGTGCCAGCAGGCAAAGGGGGGGGTCAGCTAACTATGGCTACACCTTC
CDR3aa: CASRQRGGSANYGYTF
abundance: many
v_gene: TRBV6-1
d_gene: -
j_gene: TRBJ1-2

CDR3nt: TGTGCCAGCAGCCTCATAGGTCTAGCGGGAGACACCGGGGAGCTGTTTTTT
CDR3aa: CASSLIGLAGDTGELFF
abundance: -
v_gene: TRBV11-2
d_gene: TRBD2
j_gene: TRBJ2-2

CDR3nt: TGCGCCAGCAGCCCTATGGGGCAGGAAACTGAAGCTTTCTTT
CDR3aa: CASSPMGQETEAFF
abundance: few
v_gene: TRBV5-1
d_gene: -
j_gene: TRBJ1-1

CDR3nt: TGTGCCTGGAGTGATACATACAATCAGCCCCAGCATTTT
CDR3aa: CAWSDTYNQPQHF
abundance: -
v_gene: TRBV30
d_gene: -
j_gene: TRBJ1-5

CDR3nt: TGTGCCAGCAGTCAAGGACTCGCCTCAAGGGCTTTCTTT
CDR3aa: CASSQGLASRAFF
abundance: -
v_gene: TRBV27
d_gene: -
j_gene: TRBJ1-1

CDR3nt: TGTGCCAGCAGTGCGGCGGGAAACACCATATATTTT
CDR3aa: CASSAAGNTIYF
abundance: -
v_gene: TRBV6-2/TRBV6-3
d_gene: -
j_gene: TRBJ1-3

CDR3nt: TGTGCCAGCAGATCGCGGGCGGGTAGGGGGCGCGAAGCTTTCTTT
CDR3aa: CASRSRAGRGREAFF
abundance: -
v_gene: TRBV27
d_gene: TRBD1
j_gene: TRBJ1-1

CDR3nt: TGCAGTGCCAGTGGCGGGACTAGCTTTACCTACGAGCAGTACTTC
CDR3aa: CSASGGTSFTYEQYF
abundance: few
v_gene: TRBV20-1
d_gene: TRBD2
j_gene: TRBJ2-7

CDR3nt: TGTGCCAGCAAAGGCGCCGACGGGACAAGGATACAGCAGTACTTC
CDR3aa: CASKGADGTRIQQYF
abundance: many
v_gene: TRBV28
d_gene: -
j_gene: TRBJ2-7

CDR3nt: TGCAGCGTTGAAGGACAATACAATGAGCAGTTCTTC
CDR3aa: CSVEGQYNEQFF
abundance: -
v_gene: TRBV29-1
d_gene: -
j_gene: TRBJ2-1

CDR3nt: TGCGCCAGCAGCTTGGGCCTAGCGGGAGGGCCGGGTGAGCAGTACTTC
CDR3aa: CASSLGLAGGPGEQYF
abundance: -
v_gene: TRBV5-1
d_gene: TRBD2
j_gene: TRBJ2-7

CDR3nt: TGTGCCAGCAGTTTTCAGGGAGGGTCATATGAAAAACTGTTTTTT
CDR3aa: CASSFQGGSYEKLFF
abundance: -
v_gene: TRBV28
d_gene: -
j_gene: TRBJ1-4

CDR3nt: TGTGCCTGGAGTGAAGGACGAAATCAGCCCCAGCATTTT
CDR3aa: CAWSEGRNQPQHF
abundance: -
v_gene: TRBV30
d_gene: -
j_gene: TRBJ1-5

CDR3nt: TGTGCCAGCTCACCACCCGGGTACAGAGGTGGCAATCAGCCCCAGCATTTT
CDR3aa: CASSPPGYRGGNQPQHF
abundance: once
v_gene: TRBV18
d_gene: -
j_gene: TRBJ1-5

CDR3nt: TGTGCCAGCAGTACAGGTGCCAGCAATCAGCCCCAGCATTTT
CDR3aa: CASSTGASNQPQHF
abundance: few
v_gene: TRBV28
d_gene: -
j_gene: TRBJ1-5

CDR3nt: TGCAGTGCTAGAGGGACAGGGGAGCAGTACTTC
CDR3aa: CSARGTGEQYF
abundance: many
v_gene: TRBV20-1
d_gene: TRBD1
j_gene: TRBJ2-7

CDR3nt: TGTGCCAGCAGCCCACAGGGGGACACCGGGGAGCTGTTTTTT
CDR3aa: CASSPQGDTGELFF
abundance: many
v_gene: TRBV7-3
d_gene: TRBD1
j_gene: TRBJ2-2

CDR3nt: TGTGCCAGCAGCGTAACACTAGCGGACACCGGGGAGCTGTTTTTT
CDR3aa: CASSVTLADTGELFF
abundance: once
v_gene: TRBV9
d_gene: TRBD2
j_gene: TRBJ2-2

CDR3nt: TGTGCCAGCAGCCCCACCGGGACTGTCACAGATACGCAGTATTTT
CDR3aa: CASSPTGTVTDTQYF
abundance: -
v_gene: TRBV7-7
d_gene: -
j_gene: TRBJ2-3

CDR3nt: TGCGCCAGCAGCTTCTTATCAGATACGCAGTATTTT
CDR3aa: CASSFLSDTQYF
abundance: few
v_gene: TRBV5-1
d_gene: -
j_gene: TRBJ2-3

CDR3nt: TGCGCCAGCAGCCCCTTTTACGGAGATGGCACTGAAGCTTTCTTT
CDR3aa: CASSPFYGDGTEAFF
abundance: few
v_gene: TRBV5-1
d_gene: -
j_gene: TRBJ1-1

CDR3nt: TGCGCCAGCAGCGACCCCGGCGGGAGGGGGACTGAAGCTTTCTTT
CDR3aa: CASSDPGGRGTEAFF
abundance: few
v_gene: TRBV5-1
d_gene: -
j_gene: TRBJ1-1

CDR3nt: TGTGCCAGCAGGGGTGAGGGGCGCGCCTATGGCTACACCTTC
CDR3aa: CASRGEGRAYGYTF
abundance: many
v_gene: TRBV28
d_gene: -
j_gene: TRBJ1-2

CDR3nt: TGTGCCAGCAGCCCCCTCGGGACTTCAGGCGAGCAGTACTTC
CDR3aa: CASSPLGTSGEQYF
abundance: -
v_gene: TRBV5-6
d_gene: -
j_gene: TRBJ2-7

CDR3nt: TGTGCCACCAGCAGAGATAGGGGGTACGAGCAGTACTTC
CDR3aa: CATSRDRGYEQYF
abundance: many
v_gene: TRBV15
d_gene: -
j_gene: TRBJ2-7

CDR3nt: TGTGCCAGCTCACCAGTTGGGGTGGACTCGACTGGCGGCTACACCTTC
CDR3aa: CASSPVGVDSTGGYTF
abundance: -
v_gene: TRBV18
d_gene: -
j_gene: TRBJ1-2

CDR3nt: TGCAGTGCCGGGGGGAGCGGGAGGGGACAAGAGACCCAGTACTTC
CDR3aa: CSAGGSGRGQETQYF
abundance: -
v_gene: TRBV20-1
d_gene: TRBD2
j_gene: TRBJ2-5

CDR3nt: TGCAGCGTTGGGGAAGGGACAGGGAGCTCCTACGAGCAGTACTTC
CDR3aa: CSVGEGTGSSYEQYF
abundance: many
v_gene: TRBV29-1
d_gene: TRBD1
j_gene: TRBJ2-7

CDR3nt: TGTGCCAGCAGTTACTCGGACTGGGGGAACACTGAAGCTTTCTTT
CDR3aa: CASSYSDWGNTEAFF
abundance: few
v_gene: TRBV6-5
d_gene: -
j_gene: TRBJ1-1

CDR3nt: TGTGCCATCAGTGAGGGGGGAATGGGGCAGCCCCAGCATTTT
CDR3aa: CAISEGGMGQPQHF
abundance: few
v_gene: TRBV10-3
d_gene: -
j_gene: TRBJ1-5

CDR3nt: TGCGCCAGCAGCTTGGGGGGACAAGCAACTAATGAAAAACTGTTTTTT
CDR3aa: CASSLGGQATNEKLFF
abundance: -
v_gene: TRBV5-1
d_gene: -
j_gene: TRBJ1-4

CDR3nt: TGCGCCAGCAGTGAGACTAGCGGGAGTCCCCACGAGCAGTACTTC
CDR3aa: CASSETSGSPHEQYF
abundance: -
v_gene: TRBV4-1
d_gene: TRBD2
j_gene: TRBJ2-7

CDR3nt: TGCGCCAGCAGTGAAGCTGGGGCGCGGGAGACCCAGTACTTC
CDR3aa: CASSEAGARETQYF
abundance: few
v_gene: TRBV10-2
d_gene: -
j_gene: TRBJ2-5

CDR3nt: TGTGCCAGCAGTTCCCGTCCCCCGGGACAGGGGATGGACGAGCAGTACTTC
CDR3aa: CASSSRPPGQGMDEQYF
abundance: few
v_gene: TRBV6-2/TRBV6-3
d_gene: TRBD1
j_gene: TRBJ2-7

CDR3nt: TGTGCCAGCAGGATAGGGGCAGGTTCTACGAACACTGAAGCTTTCTTT
CDR3aa: CASRIGAGSTNTEAFF
abundance: -
v_gene: TRBV6-1
d_gene: -
j_gene: TRBJ1-1

CDR3nt: TGTGCCAGCAGTGGAGCGGGAGTCGAGACCCAGTACTTC
CDR3aa: CASSGAGVETQYF
abundance: once
v_gene: TRBV25-1
d_gene: TRBD2
j_gene: TRBJ2-5

CDR3nt: TGTGCCAGCCGTAAGGAGCATGAAGCTTTCTTT
CDR3aa: CASRKEHEAFF
abundance: many
v_gene: TRBV6-1
d_gene: -
j_gene: TRBJ1-1

CDR3nt: TGTGCCAGCAGCTTAGTATCCAGCGGGAGGGCCCAAGAGACCCAGTACTTC
CDR3aa: CASSLVSSGRAQETQYF
abundance: -
v_gene: TRBV7-9
d_gene: TRBD2
j_gene: TRBJ2-5

CDR3nt: TGTGCCAGCAGTCGTTGGACAGGGGAGCCTATGGAGCAGTACTTC
CDR3aa: CASSRWTGEPMEQYF
abundance: many
v_gene: TRBV12-3/TRBV12-4
d_gene: TRBD1
j_gene: TRBJ2-7

CDR3nt: TGTGCCAGCAGTGAATTGGGGGAAGTCGAAAAACTGTTTTTT
CDR3aa: CASSELGEVEKLFF
abundance: few
v_gene: TRBV6-1
d_gene: -
j_gene: TRBJ1-4

CDR3nt: TGTGCCAGCAGCCGGGGGAGTGGACTGGGCCAAGAGACCCAGTACTTC
CDR3aa: CASSRGSGLGQETQYF
abundance: many
v_gene: TRBV11-2
d_gene: -
j_gene: TRBJ2-5

CDR3nt: TGTGCCAGCAGCCCCCTGCCGATCTATGGCTACACCTTC
CDR3aa: CASSPLPIYGYTF
abundance: many
v_gene: TRBV7-9
d_gene: -
j_gene: TRBJ1-2

CDR3nt: TGTGCCAGCAGTTCCCGACAGGTAGCTAACTATGGCTACACCTTC
CDR3aa: CASSSRQVANYGYTF
abundance: many
v_gene: TRBV28
d_gene: -
j_gene: TRBJ1-2

CDR3nt: TGTGCCAGCAGCTCCTCGCCAGGGCGTGGAAACACCATATATTTT
CDR3aa: CASSSSPGRGNTIYF
abundance: -
v_gene: TRBV7-9
d_gene: -
j_gene: TRBJ1-3

CDR3nt: TGTGCCAGCAGTTTAGTGGGCAGGGGATCGGAAGCTTTCTTT
CDR3aa: CASSLVGRGSEAFF
abundance: few
v_gene: TRBV12-3/TRBV12-4
d_gene: -
j_gene: TRBJ1-1

CDR3nt: TGCAGCGTTGTGGGCGGGAGGTGGAACGAGCGGTACTTC
CDR3aa: CSVVGGRWNERYF
abundance: -
v_gene: TRBV29-1
d_gene: TRBD2
j_gene: TRBJ2-7

CDR3nt: TGTGCCAGCAGTTACTCGATGGGGGCCGGTAATGGTGAAAAACTGTTTTTT
CDR3aa: CASSYSMGAGNGEKLFF
abundance: few
v_gene: TRBV6-6
d_gene: -
j_gene: TRBJ1-4

CDR3nt: TGTGCCAGCAGTTGGGGGACAGGGAGTTCTCATGGCTACACCTTC
CDR3aa: CASSWGTGSSHGYTF
abundance: many
v_gene: TRBV28
d_gene: TRBD1
j_gene: TRBJ1-2

CDR3nt: TGTGCCAGCAGTGACTGGACAGGGTCCCATGGCTACACCTTC
CDR3aa: CASSDWTGSHGYTF
abundance: many
v_gene: TRBV6-1
d_gene: TRBD1
j_gene: TRBJ1-2

CDR3nt: TGTGCCAGCACGAAACAGGGGAGCAATCAGCCCCAGCATTTT
CDR3aa: CASTKQGSNQPQHF
abundance: few
v_gene: TRBV19
d_gene: TRBD1
j_gene: TRBJ1-5